The 10 T cell receptor beta chains presented below share a single source sample, sequenced in a study of blood T cell repertoires in COVID-19. The assay was immunoSEQ multiplex PCR, and TCRdb's table has in-frame clones only and misses some. The sample holds 300,000 to 400,000 clones, 75% to 85% seen once. Sequenced input: peripheral blood. The receptors were gathered from a human donor in a cohort sampled during active COVID-19.

The chain couples TRBV19 to TRBJ2-7, with D unresolved. The germline V gene has CDR1 LNHDA and CDR2 SQIVND (reference sequence). The CDR3 extends over 15 amino acids. Between the trimmed V and J ends, which lost 3 bases and 1 base, there was a span of 13 bases. CDR3: CASSITAAKSYEQYF. CDR3 in DNA: TGTGCCAGTAGTATTACGGCAGCGAAATCCTACGAGCAGTACTTC. Full variable domain (rest looked up from reference TRBV19 and TRBJ2-7): DGGITQSPKYLFRKEGQNVTLSCEQNLNHDAMYWYRQDPGQGLRLIYYSQIVNDFQKGDIAEGYSVSREKKESFPLTVTSAQKNPTAFYLCASSITAAKSYEQYFGPGTRLTVT.

As DNA, the CDR3 is TGCGCCAGCAGTGTCCGACAGGGGTGGGTCTATGGCTACACCTTC. This translates into CASSVRQGWVYGYTF. The chain joins TRBV10-2 to TRBJ1-2; 8 bases map to TRBD1. Per germline, CDR1 WSHSY and CDR2 SAAADI. The junction had 8 bases not matched to a gene; V was cut back by 4 bases and J by 4 bases. The length of the CDR3 is 15 residues.

The genes are TRBV6-4 and TRBJ1-1, with a weak D call TRBD1 (6 bases). The V end lost 0 bases, the J end lost 7 bases, and 18 bases lay between the germline ends. CDR1 MRHNA and CDR2 SNTAGT come from the germline V gene. The CDR3 is made up of 16 amino acids. Written as DNA, the CDR3 is TGTGCCAGCAGTGACTCGACTGCAGCACAGGGCTATGAAGCTTTCTTT. Protein product: CASSDSTAAQGYEAFF.

V is TRBV2 and J is TRBJ2-3, with 8 positions matching TRBD2. In germline, CDR1 is SNHLY, CDR2 FYNNEI. Trimming removed 4 bases from V and 0 bases from J; junction bases left unmatched: 3. The CDR3 has 15 residues. The CDR3 DNA is TGTGCCAGCAGTGTAAGCGGGGGTAGCACAGATACGCAGTATTTT. This translates into CASSVSGGSTDTQYF.

The V call is TRBV2, the J call TRBJ2-3, with D tentatively TRBD1 (5 bases). The V end lost 3 bases, the J end lost 4 bases, and 14 bases lay between the germline ends. The V gene's germline CDR1 is SNHLY and CDR2 FYNNEI. This CDR3 is 15 amino acids long. CDR3 loop: CASSDGHTGADTQYF. DNA of the CDR3: TGTGCCAGCAGTGATGGCCACACAGGAGCAGATACGCAGTATTTT.

The rearrangement links TRBV6-2 or TRBV6-3 to TRBJ1-1; no clear D gene. Trimming removed 4 bases at V and 0 bases at J, with 12 bases between. This CDR3 has 15 residues. The germline V gene encodes CDR1 MNHEY and CDR2 SVGEGT. The CDR3, as DNA: TGTGCCAGCAGTTCCCCTCACAGTTTGAACACTGAAGCTTTCTTT. This gives the protein CASSSPHSLNTEAFF.

The chain has TRBV5-1 and TRBJ2-7; TRBD2 might be the D (5 bases). Germline loops: CDR1 SGHRS, CDR2 YFSETQ. Trimming stripped 4 bases from V and 6 bases from J, with 11 bases between. The CDR3 totals 12 residues. This chain's CDR3 is CASSPRGSEQYF. The CDR3 DNA sequence: TGCGCCAGCAGCCCGCGCGGGTCCGAGCAGTACTTC.

The CDR3 is CASQRLSYNEQFF. The CDR3 region has the DNA TGTGCCTCACAAAGACTCTCCTACAATGAGCAGTTCTTC. The chain uses TRBV12-3 or TRBV12-4 and TRBJ2-1; D unclear. The V and J ends lost 11 bases and 0 bases respectively, with 11 bases between them. The CDR3 totals 13 residues.

This chain links TRBV3-1 (or the pseudogene TRBV3-2) with TRBJ2-2; the D gene is possibly TRBD1 (5 bases). Germline V gene sequence: CDR1 LGHDT, CDR2 YNNKEL (reference sequence). V shed 2 bases and J shed 4 bases, with 20 bases lying between them. This CDR3 spans 18 amino acids. CDR3: CASSQLTIGQGSTGELFF. The CDR3 DNA reads as TGTGCCAGCAGCCAACTGACCATAGGGCAGGGTTCCACCGGGGAGCTGTTTTTT.

Only a few counts were recorded for this clone. The chain has TRBV6-4 and TRBJ1-2; D unclear. The germline CDR1 and CDR2 sequences are MRHNA and SNTAGT. CDR3 length equals 13 residues. V lost 6 bases and J 6 bases, leaving 14 bases between the germline ends. This chain's CDR3 is CASSETLGDGYTF. The CDR3 region has the DNA TGTGCCAGCAGCGAAACACTGGGCGATGGCTACACCTTC.